Each of the 26 T cell receptor beta chains below was sequenced from the same sample in a study of T cell responses to AZD1222 COVID-19 vaccine (dated by TCRdb to about 2021). Reading the label with the study, this specimen's time point is: baseline before first vaccination. The library relied on the immunoSEQ multiplex PCR assay. Sourced from immuneACCESS, this table was stored by TCRdb with only in-frame sequences that have V and J called. A share of the clones is absent; for the studies checked, an unresolved V gene accounts for under half, and the remainder has no known explanation. The sample profile shows some 130,000 clones; 90% of them were found once. In total, the top ten clones hold less than 8.5% of the sample. The source was peripheral blood, collected on day 0 of AZD1222 vaccination. The receptor set was obtained from an adult in good health.

J is TRBJ2-3 and V is TRBV5-4, with 13 bases that match TRBD2. V gave up 4 bases and J gave up 2 bases; unmatched junction bases: 7. Germline CDR1 and CDR2: SGHNT and YYREEE (reference sequence). CDR3 length: 17 amino acids. The CDR3 DNA reads TGTGCCAGCAGCCCCAGGACTAGCGGGGGATTCACAGATACGCAGTATTTT. The encoded protein is CASSPRTSGGFTDTQYF.

The count of this clone is one. The rearrangement joins TRBV9 to TRBJ2-2; 9 nucleotides line up with TRBD1. The germline gives CDR1 SGDLS, CDR2 YYNGEE. This CDR3 comprises 18 residues. V lost 3 bases to trimming and J lost 3 bases; unmatched junction nucleotides: 12. The CDR3 loop reads CASSASGQGIRDTGELFF. The CDR3 bases are TGTGCCAGCAGCGCCAGCGGACAGGGGATTCGCGACACCGGGGAGCTGTTTTTT.

The rearrangement uses TRBV28 and TRBJ1-6, with 9 bases identical to TRBD1. This CDR3 is built from 15 residues. V was clipped by 5 bases and J by 8 bases; unmatched bases: 7. CDR1 and CDR2 (germline): MDHEN, SYDVKM. The CDR3 reads CASSGTGLEDSPLHF. CDR3 nucleotides: TGTGCCAGCAGTGGGACAGGGTTAGAAGATTCACCCCTCCACTTT.

The rearrangement joins TRBV11-2 to TRBJ2-7; D is undetermined. Trimming removed 5 bases at V and 5 bases at J, with 16 bases between. This CDR3 contains 14 residues. The germline CDR1 and CDR2 sequences are SGHAT and FQNNGV. For the CDR3, the DNA is TGTGCCAGCAGCCTTAACGGGCCTAAGAACGAGCAGTACTTC. It yields the protein CASSLNGPKNEQYF.

This chain connects TRBV4-3 to TRBJ2-1, with D uncertain. The germline CDR1 and CDR2 sequences are LGHNA and YSLEER. This CDR3 comprises 16 residues. Trimming took off 3 bases at V and 4 bases at J, with 16 bases between the two ends. CDR3 DNA sequence: TGCGCCAGCAGCCACCTAGGACGGGCCCTATACAATGAGCAGTTCTTC. This codes for CASSHLGRALYNEQFF.

V usage is TRBV5-4 and J usage is TRBJ1-2, with D maybe TRBD1 (6 bases). The germline V gene encodes CDR1 SGHNT and CDR2 YYREEE (reference sequence). This CDR3 spans 15 amino acids. Deletions cut 6 bases from V and 7 bases from J, with 22 bases between. The CDR3 nucleotides are TGTGCCAGCAACCTCGCGGGGGGCGGGTTAGCTGGCTACACCTTC. As protein: CASNLAGGGLAGYTF.

The chain links TRBV4-3 to TRBJ2-2; the match to TRBD1 covers 9 bases. CDR1 and CDR2 from the germline V gene are LGHNA and YSLEER. J lost 5 bases, V lost 3 bases, and 4 bases had no gene match. This CDR3 comprises 15 residues. The CDR3 DNA is TGCGCCAGCAGCCAGTACAGGGGGCATACCGGGGAGCTGTTTTTT. It yields the protein CASSQYRGHTGELFF.

The rearrangement joins TRBV9 to TRBJ1-1; no definite D call. The V end was cut by 2 bases, the J end by 0 bases, with 8 bases between. The CDR3 consists of 14 residues. Germline V gene sequence: CDR1 SGDLS, CDR2 YYNGEE. Here the CDR3 DNA reads TGTGCCAGCAGCGTCGGCAGGTTGAACACTGAAGCTTTCTTT. Its protein product is CASSVGRLNTEAFF.

This sequence joins TRBV6-5 and TRBJ1-1, with 8 bases matching TRBD1. Per the germline V gene, CDR1 is MNHEY and CDR2 is SVGAGI. The CDR3 contains 15 residues. Trimming cost V 2 bases and J 1 base; bases outside gene matches: 3. The CDR3 DNA follows: TGTGCCAGCAGTTACCGCGGGACAGGGAACACTGAAGCTTTCTTT. It encodes CASSYRGTGNTEAFF.

The chain employs TRBV6-5 and TRBJ1-1, with a tentative D call TRBD1 (6 bases). V was cut by 8 bases and J by 3 bases, with 10 bases left in between. This CDR3 region has 12 residues. Germline CDR1 is MNHEY and CDR2 is SVGAGI. The CDR3, as DNA: TGTGCCAGCGGCAACAGGGACACTGAAGCTTTCTTT. Its translation is CASGNRDTEAFF.

V is TRBV7-3 and J is TRBJ2-1; 9 nucleotides match TRBD1. J lost 7 bases, V lost 6 bases, and 7 bases had no gene match. CDR3 size: 14 residues. In germline, CDR1 is SGHTA, CDR2 FQGTGA. The CDR3 region is CASSSGQGINEQFF. The CDR3 DNA sequence: TGTGCCAGCAGTTCGGGACAGGGAATAAATGAGCAGTTCTTC.

This chain uses TRBV27 with TRBJ2-7, with D unclear. This CDR3 comprises 12 residues. Germline CDR1 and CDR2: MNHEY and SMNVEV (reference sequence). The V end lost 4 bases, the J end lost 7 bases, and 11 bases lay between the germline ends. In DNA form, the CDR3 reads TGTGCCAGCAGTTCGTCAAATAGGGAGCAGTACTTC. This codes for CASSSSNREQYF.

The genes are TRBV28 and TRBJ1-4; tentatively, D is TRBD1 (5 bases). The CDR3 length is 15 residues. Germline V lookup: CDR1 MDHEN, CDR2 SYDVKM. The V end was cut by 6 bases, the J end by 0 bases, with 11 bases between. The DNA of the CDR3 is TGTGCCAGCAGCGGGGGTGAAGCAACTAATGAAAAACTGTTTTTT. It yields the protein CASSGGEATNEKLFF.

The genes are TRBV10-3 and TRBJ2-2, with D unresolved. Trimming stripped 0 bases from V and 8 bases from J, with 13 bases between. From germline, CDR1 is ENHRY and CDR2 SYGVKD. The CDR3 covers 15 residues. CDR3 loop: CAISESIVGSGELFF. CDR3 DNA sequence: TGTGCCATCAGTGAGTCGATAGTCGGCTCGGGGGAGCTGTTTTTT.

CDR3 region: CASTQQGGNSPLHF. The DNA of the CDR3 is TGCGCCAGCACCCAACAGGGGGGCAATTCACCCCTCCACTTT. The rearrangement uses TRBV5-1 and TRBJ1-6, with TRBD1 identical over 8 bases. CDR3 size: 14 residues. The germline CDR1 and CDR2 sequences are SGHRS and YFSETQ. Trimming removed 6 bases from V and 7 bases from J; junction bases left unmatched: 6.

The CDR3 protein is CATSDRITQETQYF. In DNA, the CDR3 is TGTGCCACCAGTGACCGGATCACTCAAGAGACCCAGTACTTC. This chain connects TRBV24-1 to TRBJ2-5; D is undetermined. V was shortened by 4 bases and J by 2 bases, with 10 bases between the two germline ends. This CDR3 is built from 14 residues. Germline values: CDR1 KGHDR, CDR2 SFDVKD.

V and J are TRBV5-1 and TRBJ2-5; D is tentatively TRBD1 or TRBD2 (6 bases each). This CDR3 has 15 residues. V lost 2 bases and J 2 bases, leaving 13 bases between the germline ends. The germline gives CDR1 SGHRS, CDR2 YFSETQ. CDR3 in amino acids: CASSFSTGRQETQYF. DNA of the CDR3: TGCGCCAGCAGCTTCAGTACAGGGAGGCAAGAGACCCAGTACTTC.

This rearrangement joins TRBV3-1 (or the pseudogene TRBV3-2) to TRBJ2-2, with 13 bases that match TRBD2. Germline V lookup: CDR1 LGHDT, CDR2 YNNKEL (reference sequence). V dropped 4 bases and J dropped 2; count of bases not matched to a gene: 4. This CDR3 has 17 amino acids. CDR3 nucleotide sequence: TGTGCCAGCAGCCTCGGGACTAGCGGGGACAACACCGGGGAGCTGTTTTTT. It encodes CASSLGTSGDNTGELFF.

The chain joins TRBV30 to TRBJ2-3; 12 nucleotides align to TRBD2. Germline lookup yields CDR1 GTSNPN and CDR2 SVGIG (reference sequence). This CDR3 has 15 residues. J was trimmed by 8 bases and V by 3 bases; bases with no gene match: 9. This CDR3 reads CAWSELAGGAGTQYF. Written as DNA, the CDR3 is TGTGCCTGGAGCGAACTAGCGGGGGGCGCGGGTACGCAGTATTTT.

This rearrangement joins TRBV6-5 to TRBJ1-2; 7 bases line up with TRBD1. The CDR3 length is 15 residues. The germline CDR1 and CDR2 sequences are MNHEY and SVGAGI. Losses at the gene ends were 5 bases for V and 3 bases for J; bases not matched to a gene: 9. The chain's CDR3 is CASSTDRAGDYGYTF. The CDR3 nucleotides read TGTGCCAGCAGTACAGACAGGGCGGGCGACTATGGCTACACCTTC.

This clone was recorded many times. The chain uses TRBV7-9 and TRBJ1-2, with a weak D call TRBD1 (6 bases). Trimming left V 4 bases short and J 1 base short, with 13 bases between. Germline CDR1 SEHNR, CDR2 FQNEAQ (reference sequence). This CDR3 spans 15 amino acids. CDR3 bases: TGTGCCAGCAGCTCAACAGTACAGGGTAACTATGGCTACACCTTC. This codes for CASSSTVQGNYGYTF.

Concerning this clone itself: One end of the junction varies from germline; a read error may be responsible. The chain carries TRBV30 and TRBJ1-6; D gene unclear. Germline assignment: CDR1 GTSNPN and CDR2 SVGIG (reference sequence). CDR3 size: 10 residues. CDR3 residues: CAWDSGVFYF. The CDR3 DNA is TGTGCCTGGGACTCCGGGGTGTTCTACTTT.

This clone has only one observation. V is TRBV19 and J is TRBJ2-5; 8 positions agree with TRBD1. CDR3 length: 16 amino acids. In germline, CDR1 is LNHDA, CDR2 SQIVND (reference sequence). V was pared by 3 bases and J by 2 bases, with 8 bases of the junction left unmatched. The CDR3 DNA is TGTGCCAGTAGTATTGGGCCCGGGACAGGACAAGAGACCCAGTACTTC. Residues: CASSIGPGTGQETQYF.

The sample holds one count of this clone. The chain has TRBV21-1 and TRBJ1-4; the D call TRBD1 from the table was never checked on the DNA. TRBV21-1 is recorded as a pseudogene. The CDR3 extends over 16 amino acids. The CDR3: CADPGGSRATNEKLFF. The CDR3 nucleotides read TGTGCCGATCCAGGGGGCTCCCGTGCAACTAATGAAAAACTGTTTTTT.

The V gene is TRBV2, the J gene TRBJ2-2; 8 bases align to TRBD2. V lost 3 bases to trimming and J lost 4 bases; unmatched junction nucleotides: 10. Per germline, CDR1 SNHLY and CDR2 FYNNEI. This CDR3 comprises 17 residues. The CDR3 reads CASSDPGGGAGTGELFF. Here the CDR3 DNA reads TGTGCCAGCAGTGACCCCGGGGGGGGCGCTGGCACCGGGGAGCTGTTTTTT.

V usage is TRBV7-9 and J usage is TRBJ2-2; D call uncertain. This CDR3 spans 14 amino acids. Germline values: CDR1 SEHNR, CDR2 FQNEAQ (reference sequence). V lost 5 bases to trimming and J lost 0 bases, with 7 bases between them. The CDR3: CASSPAPNTGELFF. In nucleotides, the CDR3 is TGTGCCAGCAGCCCGGCCCCGAACACCGGGGAGCTGTTTTTT.